This TCR beta chain was captured by sequencing in a study of T cells in Graves' hyperthyroidism and ophthalmopathy. Germline values: CDR1 SNHLY, CDR2 FYNNEI. The CDR3 sequence is 17 residues long. Trimming cost V 7 bases and J 4 bases, with 25 bases left between them. The source material, RNA transcripts, was used to amplify TCR beta CDR3 regions. First-round RT-PCR targeting the TCR CDR3 was performed with the HTBI primer set. From the multiplex PCR reads, TCRdb called clonotypes with MiXCR, one entry per CDR3 protein. The repertoire consists of about 400,000 distinct CDR3 sequences, with roughly 14% occurring once and the leading ten covering approximately 13%. This clonotype came up many times.

This TCR came from a man between 18 and 35 years old with Graves' ophthalmopathy. The material sequenced was blood. The rearrangement uses TRBV2 and TRBJ1-2; D remains unclear. CDR3 DNA sequence: TGTGCCAGCACCGATAGGAGGACGGCTAGGGAGACCTATGGCTACACCTTC. The encoded protein is CASTDRRTARETYGYTF.